Here is one T cell receptor beta chain with its context. Authors' processing steps: Quantification of nucleated cells was approximated via reference gene primer amplification. Repertoires were generated with immunoSEQ multiplex PCR, while TCRdb's copy carries only in-frame clones and drops some. V, J and clone size reflect that table, while D and trimming were determined from the DNA. In the table there are some 220,000 clones, about 83% of which are singletons. This record belongs to a study of blood T cell repertoires in COVID-19. Across the study: COVID-19 samples, acute and convalescent, were from the United States, Italy and Spain. The cDNA or gDNA used as material had been derived from T cells, B-cell-depleted T cells, or PBMCs.

The V end was cut by 4 bases, the J end by 0 bases, with 12 bases between. The V gene's germline CDR1 is MGHRA and CDR2 YSYEKL. The CDR3 covers 15 residues. The receptor's source is a man in his fifties with acute or convalescent COVID-19. The sequencing sample was made of peripheral blood. The gene calls are TRBV4-1 and TRBJ1-1; D perhaps matches TRBD1 (6 bases). CDR3 sequence (DNA): TGCGCCAGCAGCCCACGGACAGAAATGAACACTGAAGCTTTCTTT. Translation: CASSPRTEMNTEAFF.